A selection of T cell receptor beta chains follows, all from one sample in a study of cytomegalovirus exposure and HLA in healthy donors. Sequencing used immunoSEQ multiplex PCR; TCRdb keeps in-frame clones, though not all of them. The sample yields about 130,000 clones, roughly 85% seen once. What was sequenced was PBMCs. These receptors were taken from a woman in her twenties or thirties in good health and CMV-seropositive. Both conserved end residues are part of each CDR3. Each record gives: clone size, V gene, J gene, D gene, CDR3 protein, CDR3 DNA. The D gene is left open where the match is weak. Not every row has a clone size; where given, it reads once, few, many or a size class.

few,TRBV4-2,TRBJ1-1,.,CASSQERTGNTEAFF,TGTGCCAGCAGCCAAGAACGAACGGGGAACACTGAAGCTTTCTTT
.,TRBV6-6,TRBJ2-1,.,CASSFGPGGSYNEQFF,TGTGCCAGCAGTTTTGGGCCCGGGGGCTCCTACAATGAGCAGTTCTTC
few,TRBV4-1,TRBJ2-2,.,CASSHPDPQGAGELFF,TGCGCCAGCAGCCATCCAGACCCACAGGGAGCCGGGGAGCTGTTTTTT
.,TRBV15,TRBJ1-3,.,CATSRHSIPGGGNTIYF,TGTGCCACCAGCAGACATAGCATCCCGGGAGGCGGAAACACCATATATTTT
.,TRBV9,TRBJ2-1,TRBD2,CASSVDPGRAEEQFF,TGTGCCAGCAGCGTAGATCCCGGGAGGGCCGAGGAGCAGTTCTTC
.,TRBV2,TRBJ2-7,TRBD2,CASIGQGRGEQYF,TGTGCCAGCATCGGACAAGGGAGGGGCGAGCAGTACTTC
.,TRBV29-1,TRBJ1-5,.,CSVALDSNQPQHF,TGCAGCGTAGCCCTTGATAGCAATCAGCCCCAGCATTTT
.,TRBV30,TRBJ1-5,TRBD1,CAWSVYWDREGNQPQHF,TGTGCCTGGAGTGTTTATTGGGACAGGGAAGGCAATCAGCCCCAGCATTTT
once,TRBV5-4,TRBJ1-1,TRBD1,CASSLEIGQGKAFF,TGTGCCAGCAGCTTGGAAATTGGACAGGGTAAAGCTTTCTTT
.,TRBV6-1,TRBJ2-7,.,CASSAMTGEQYF,TGTGCCAGCAGTGCCATGACTGGCGAGCAGTACTTC
.,TRBV13,TRBJ2-5,.,CASSSGLQRGLQETQYF,TGTGCCAGCAGCTCGGGACTCCAGAGGGGCTTGCAGGAGACCCAGTACTTC
.,TRBV19,TRBJ1-1,.,CASSKTVNTEAFF,TGTGCCAGTAGTAAGACAGTGAACACTGAAGCTTTCTTT
.,TRBV23-1,TRBJ2-1,.,CASITIHGDSYNEQFF,TGCGCCAGCATTACCATTCATGGAGACTCCTACAATGAGCAGTTCTTC
.,TRBV10-2,TRBJ2-7,TRBD1,CASSEQGAGNEQYF,TGCGCCAGCAGTGAACAGGGGGCGGGCAACGAGCAGTACTTC
.,TRBV30,TRBJ1-5,TRBD1,CAWSPRDRGNQPQHF,TGTGCCTGGAGCCCTAGGGACAGGGGTAATCAGCCCCAGCATTTT
.,TRBV27,TRBJ1-1,TRBD1,CASSFTGGGTEAFF,TGTGCCAGCAGTTTCACAGGGGGCGGGACTGAAGCTTTCTTT
few,TRBV28,TRBJ2-7,.,CASTQASPPYEQYF,TGTGCCAGCACTCAGGCCTCCCCCCCCTACGAGCAGTACTTC
.,TRBV2,TRBJ2-7,TRBD1,CASSLSTGGYEQYF,TGTGCCAGCAGTCTCAGTACAGGGGGCTACGAGCAGTACTTC
.,TRBV9,TRBJ2-1,TRBD2,CASSVAGGGNEQFF,TGTGCCAGCAGCGTAGCTGGCGGGGGGAATGAGCAGTTCTTC
.,TRBV5-3,TRBJ2-1,.,CARSSPPSEGQFF,TGTGCCAGAAGCTCTCCCCCCTCTGAGGGGCAGTTCTTC
.,TRBV5-6,TRBJ1-2,.,CASSFTGLYGYTF,TGTGCCAGCAGCTTCACAGGCCTATATGGCTACACCTTC
once,TRBV19,TRBJ2-1,TRBD2,CASTSRRERGRAGYNEQFF,TGTGCCAGTACTTCTAGGAGGGAGCGGGGCCGGGCGGGGTACAATGAGCAGTTCTTC
.,TRBV6-1,TRBJ2-7,.,CASSVRDTSYEQYF,TGTGCCAGCAGTGTTAGGGACACCTCCTACGAGCAGTACTTC
.,TRBV19,TRBJ1-6,.,CASSIAELGDSPLHF,TGTGCCAGTAGTATAGCGGAGCTAGGGGATTCACCCCTCCACTTT
.,TRBV5-1,TRBJ2-7,.,CASSLIGVGEQYF,TGCGCCAGCAGCTTGATAGGGGTGGGCGAGCAGTACTTC
.,TRBV6-1,TRBJ2-7,.,CASSAGLPITYEQYF,TGTGCCAGCAGCGCAGGTCTCCCTATCACCTACGAGCAGTACTTC
.,TRBV18,TRBJ1-1,.,CASSPVRNTEAFF,TGTGCCAGCTCACCAGTCAGGAACACTGAAGCTTTCTTT
.,TRBV28,TRBJ2-5,TRBD2,CASSSTREAETQYF,TGTGCCAGCAGTTCAACGCGGGAGGCGGAGACCCAGTACTTC
.,TRBV2,TRBJ1-1,.,CASRDSLNTEAFF,TGTGCCAGCAGGGACAGCTTGAACACTGAAGCTTTCTTT
once,TRBV2,TRBJ2-3,TRBD2,CASRLLAGGPQDTQYF,TGTGCCAGCAGACTACTAGCGGGAGGGCCCCAAGATACGCAGTATTTT
.,TRBV5-1,TRBJ2-1,.,CASSEYNEQFF,TGCGCCAGCAGTGAGTACAATGAGCAGTTCTTC
once,TRBV5-1,TRBJ2-7,TRBD2,CASSSSRTSAEVEQYF,TGCGCCAGCAGCTCCTCAAGGACTAGCGCCGAAGTAGAGCAGTACTTC
.,TRBV5-1,TRBJ2-2,.,CASSFQGGNTGELFF,TGCGCCAGCAGCTTCCAGGGCGGAAACACCGGGGAGCTGTTTTTT
.,TRBV29-1,TRBJ2-1,TRBD2,CSVGFSGGNNEQFF,TGCAGCGTTGGATTTAGCGGGGGGAACAATGAGCAGTTCTTC
.,TRBV5-1,TRBJ2-1,TRBD2,CASSLVASGYNEQFF,TGCGCCAGCAGCTTGGTGGCTAGCGGATACAATGAGCAGTTCTTC
.,TRBV6-5,TRBJ1-2,.,CASSPYALNYGYTF,TGTGCCAGCAGCCCTTATGCGCTAAACTATGGCTACACCTTC
once,TRBV18,TRBJ2-1,TRBD2,CASSTGTSGINEQFF,TGTGCCAGCTCAACTGGGACTAGCGGTATCAATGAGCAGTTCTTC
.,TRBV19,TRBJ2-1,TRBD1,CASSKTGSLVNEQFF,TGTGCCAGTAGTAAGACAGGGAGTTTGGTCAATGAGCAGTTCTTC
.,TRBV9,TRBJ2-7,.,CASSEGARVDEQYF,TGTGCCAGCAGCGAGGGAGCGAGGGTGGACGAGCAGTACTTC
few,TRBV9,TRBJ2-5,TRBD2,CARIAGALTETQYF,TGTGCCAGGATAGCGGGTGCCTTAACAGAGACCCAGTACTTC
few,TRBV19,TRBJ2-7,TRBD2,CASGTSGYEQYF,TGTGCCAGTGGGACTAGCGGGTACGAGCAGTACTTC
.,TRBV10-1,TRBJ1-2,TRBD1,CASSGTGQGYTF,TGCGCCAGCAGTGGGACAGGGCAAGGCTACACCTTC
few,TRBV5-6,TRBJ2-1,TRBD2,CASSTAGGMEFF,TGTGCCAGCAGCACAGCGGGGGGGATGGAGTTCTTC
.,TRBV7-9,TRBJ2-7,.,CSSSLISYEQYF,TGTTCCAGCAGCTTAATAAGCTACGAGCAGTACTTC
.,TRBV5-6,TRBJ2-1,TRBD2,CASSLPSPTSASYNEQFF,TGTGCCAGCAGCCTTCCATCCCCGACTAGCGCGTCCTACAATGAGCAGTTCTTC
.,TRBV6-1,TRBJ1-5,.,CASSDDGGQPQHF,TGTGCCAGCAGTGATGATGGCGGCCAGCCCCAGCATTTT
.,TRBV5-1,TRBJ2-1,TRBD1,CASNGRTGGVDEQFF,TGCGCCAGCAACGGCCGAACAGGGGGTGTCGATGAGCAGTTCTTC
once,TRBV5-1,TRBJ2-1,TRBD2,CASSLRTSGGGEQFF,TGCGCCAGCAGCTTGCGGACTAGCGGGGGAGGGGAGCAGTTCTTC
once,TRBV5-4,TRBJ2-3,.,CASSLVWGGTPHTQYF,TGTGCCAGCAGCTTGGTTTGGGGCGGGACTCCCCATACGCAGTATTTT
.,TRBV5-1,TRBJ2-1,.,CASRGASSYNEQFF,TGCGCCAGCAGGGGAGCGAGCTCCTACAATGAGCAGTTCTTC
.,TRBV5-4,TRBJ1-2,TRBD1,CASSLAGGRYGYTF,TGTGCCAGCAGCTTGGCAGGGGGCAGGTATGGCTACACCTTC